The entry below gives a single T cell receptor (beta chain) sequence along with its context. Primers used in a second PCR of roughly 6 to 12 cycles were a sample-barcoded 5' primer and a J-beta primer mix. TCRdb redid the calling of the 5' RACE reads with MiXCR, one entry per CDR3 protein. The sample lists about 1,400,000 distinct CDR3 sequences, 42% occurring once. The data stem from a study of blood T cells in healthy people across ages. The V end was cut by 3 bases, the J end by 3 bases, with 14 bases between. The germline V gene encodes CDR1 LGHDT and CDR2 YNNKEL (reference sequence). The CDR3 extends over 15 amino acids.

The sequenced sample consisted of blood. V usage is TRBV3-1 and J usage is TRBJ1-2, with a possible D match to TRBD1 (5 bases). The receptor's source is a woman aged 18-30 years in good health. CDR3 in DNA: TGTGCCAGCAGCCAGGGGCAGGGTAATTACTATGGCTACACCTTC. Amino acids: CASSQGQGNYYGYTF.